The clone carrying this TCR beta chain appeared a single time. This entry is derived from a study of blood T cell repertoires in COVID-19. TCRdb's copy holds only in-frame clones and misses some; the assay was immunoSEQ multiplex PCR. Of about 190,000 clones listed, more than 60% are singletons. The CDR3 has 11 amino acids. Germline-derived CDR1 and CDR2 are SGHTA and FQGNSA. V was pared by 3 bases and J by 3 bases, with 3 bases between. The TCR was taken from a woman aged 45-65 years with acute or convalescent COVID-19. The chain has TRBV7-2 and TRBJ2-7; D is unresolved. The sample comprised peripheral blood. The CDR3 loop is CASSFRYEQYF. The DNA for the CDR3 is TGTGCCAGCAGCTTCCGCTACGAGCAGTACTTC.